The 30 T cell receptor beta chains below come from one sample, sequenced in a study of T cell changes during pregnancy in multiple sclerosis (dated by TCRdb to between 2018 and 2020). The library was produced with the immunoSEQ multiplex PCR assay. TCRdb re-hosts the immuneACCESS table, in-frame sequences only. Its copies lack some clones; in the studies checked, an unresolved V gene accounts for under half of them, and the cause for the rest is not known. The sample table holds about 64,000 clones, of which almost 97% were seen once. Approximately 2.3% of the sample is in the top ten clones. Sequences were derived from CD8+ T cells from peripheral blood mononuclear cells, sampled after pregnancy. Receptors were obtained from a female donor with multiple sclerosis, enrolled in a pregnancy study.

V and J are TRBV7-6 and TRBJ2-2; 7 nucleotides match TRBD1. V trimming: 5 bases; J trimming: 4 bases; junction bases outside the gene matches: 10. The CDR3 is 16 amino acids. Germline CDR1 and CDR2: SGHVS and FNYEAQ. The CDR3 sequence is CASSPYETGTTGELFF. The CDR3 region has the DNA TGTGCCAGCAGCCCCTACGAGACAGGGACCACCGGGGAGCTGTTTTTT. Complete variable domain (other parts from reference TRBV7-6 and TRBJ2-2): GAGVSQSPRYKVTKRGQDVALRCDPISGHVSLYWYRQALGQGPEFLTYFNYEAQQDKSGLPNDRFSAERPEGSISTLTIQRTEQRDSAMYRCASSPYETGTTGELFFGEGSRLTVL.

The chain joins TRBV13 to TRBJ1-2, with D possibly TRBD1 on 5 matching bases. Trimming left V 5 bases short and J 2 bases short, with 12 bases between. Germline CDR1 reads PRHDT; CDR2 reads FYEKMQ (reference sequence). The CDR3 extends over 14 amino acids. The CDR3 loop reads CASSNRQLNYGYTF. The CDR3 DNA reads TGTGCCAGCAGCAACCGACAGCTGAACTATGGCTACACCTTC.

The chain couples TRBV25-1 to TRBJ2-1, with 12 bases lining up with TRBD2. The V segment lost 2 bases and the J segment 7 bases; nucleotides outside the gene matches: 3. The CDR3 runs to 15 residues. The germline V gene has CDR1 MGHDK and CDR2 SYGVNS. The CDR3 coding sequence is TGTGCCAGCAGTGAAATAACTAGCGGGAGGAATGAGCAGTTCTTC. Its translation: CASSEITSGRNEQFF. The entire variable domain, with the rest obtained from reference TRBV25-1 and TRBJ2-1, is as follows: EADIYQTPRYLVIGTGKKITLECSQTMGHDKMYWYQQDPGMELHLIHYSYGVNSTEKGDLSSESTVSRIRTEHFPLTLESARPSHTSQYLCASSEITSGRNEQFFGPGTRLTVL.

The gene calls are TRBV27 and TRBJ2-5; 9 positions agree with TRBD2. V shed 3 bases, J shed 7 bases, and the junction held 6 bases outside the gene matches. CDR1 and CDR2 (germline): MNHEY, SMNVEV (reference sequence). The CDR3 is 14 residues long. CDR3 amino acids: CASSFTPGLATQYF. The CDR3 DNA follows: TGTGCCAGCAGTTTTACGCCGGGACTAGCGACCCAGTACTTC.

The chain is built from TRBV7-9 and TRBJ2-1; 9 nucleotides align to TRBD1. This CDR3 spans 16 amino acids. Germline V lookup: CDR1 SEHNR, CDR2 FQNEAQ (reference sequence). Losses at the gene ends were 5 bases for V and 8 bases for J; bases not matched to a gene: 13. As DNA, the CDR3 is TGTGCCAGCAGCGACCGGGACAGGGATAATCCTGATGAGCAGTTCTTC. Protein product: CASSDRDRDNPDEQFF.

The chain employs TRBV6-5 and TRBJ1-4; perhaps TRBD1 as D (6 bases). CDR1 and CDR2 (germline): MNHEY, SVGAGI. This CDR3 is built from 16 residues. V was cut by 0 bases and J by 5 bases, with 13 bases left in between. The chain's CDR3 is CASSYSRDNENEKLFF. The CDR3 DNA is TGTGCCAGCAGTTACTCTCGGGACAACGAGAATGAAAAACTGTTTTTT.

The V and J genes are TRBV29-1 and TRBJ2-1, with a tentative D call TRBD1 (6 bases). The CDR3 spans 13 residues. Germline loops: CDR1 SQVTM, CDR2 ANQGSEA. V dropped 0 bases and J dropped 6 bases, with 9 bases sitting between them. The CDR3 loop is CSVEDQGGNEQFF. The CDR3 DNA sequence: TGCAGCGTTGAAGATCAAGGGGGCAATGAGCAGTTCTTC.

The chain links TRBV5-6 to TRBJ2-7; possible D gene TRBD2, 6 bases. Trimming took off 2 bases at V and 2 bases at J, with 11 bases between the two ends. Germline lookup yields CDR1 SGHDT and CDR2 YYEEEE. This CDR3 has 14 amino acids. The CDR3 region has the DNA TGTGCCAGCAGCTTTTTTTCGGGAGCCTACGAGCAGTACTTC. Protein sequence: CASSFFSGAYEQYF.

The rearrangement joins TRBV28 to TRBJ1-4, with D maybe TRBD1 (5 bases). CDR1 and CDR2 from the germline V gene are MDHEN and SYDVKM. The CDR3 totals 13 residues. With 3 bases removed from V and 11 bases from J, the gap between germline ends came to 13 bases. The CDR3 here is CASSFRVRGKLFF. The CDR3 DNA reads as TGTGCCAGCAGTTTCAGGGTGCGAGGCAAACTGTTTTTT.

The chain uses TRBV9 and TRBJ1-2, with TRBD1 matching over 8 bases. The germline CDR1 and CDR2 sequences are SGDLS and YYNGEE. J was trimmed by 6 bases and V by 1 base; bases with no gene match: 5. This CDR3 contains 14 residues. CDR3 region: CASSVSPGGDGYTF. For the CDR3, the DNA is TGTGCCAGCAGCGTAAGCCCAGGGGGCGATGGCTACACCTTC.

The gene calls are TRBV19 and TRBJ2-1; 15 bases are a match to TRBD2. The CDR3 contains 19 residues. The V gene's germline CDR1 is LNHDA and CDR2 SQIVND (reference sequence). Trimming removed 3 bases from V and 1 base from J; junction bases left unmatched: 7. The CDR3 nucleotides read TGTGCCAGTAGTATTGGACTAGCGGGAGGGCAAACGTCCTACAATGAGCAGTTCTTC. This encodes CASSIGLAGGQTSYNEQFF.

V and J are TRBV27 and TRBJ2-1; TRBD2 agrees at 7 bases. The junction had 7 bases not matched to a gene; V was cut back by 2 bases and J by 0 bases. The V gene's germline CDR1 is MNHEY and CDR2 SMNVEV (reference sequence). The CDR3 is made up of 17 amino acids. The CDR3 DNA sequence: TGTGCCAGCAGTTTAGTTGGGGGGAGGGCCTCCTACAATGAGCAGTTCTTC. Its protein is CASSLVGGRASYNEQFF.

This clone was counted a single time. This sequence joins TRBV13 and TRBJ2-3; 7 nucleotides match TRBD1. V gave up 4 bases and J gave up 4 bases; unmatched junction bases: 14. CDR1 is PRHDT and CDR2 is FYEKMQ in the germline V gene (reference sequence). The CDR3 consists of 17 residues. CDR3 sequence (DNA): TGTGCCAGCAGCTCGTCTGGTGTACAGGGGACGGCAGATACGCAGTATTTT. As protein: CASSSSGVQGTADTQYF.

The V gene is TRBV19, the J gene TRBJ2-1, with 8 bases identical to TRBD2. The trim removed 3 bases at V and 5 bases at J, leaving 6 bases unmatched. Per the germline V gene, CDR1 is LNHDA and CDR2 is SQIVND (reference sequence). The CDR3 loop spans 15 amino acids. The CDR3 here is CASSISGVSHNEQFF. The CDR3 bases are TGTGCCAGTAGTATTAGCGGGGTTTCACACAATGAGCAGTTCTTC.

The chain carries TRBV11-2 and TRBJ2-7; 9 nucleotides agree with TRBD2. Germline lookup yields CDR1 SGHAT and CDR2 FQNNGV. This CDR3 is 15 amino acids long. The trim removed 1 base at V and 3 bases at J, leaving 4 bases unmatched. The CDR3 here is CASSLGLAGYYEQYF. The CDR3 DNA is TGTGCCAGCAGCTTAGGCCTAGCGGGATACTACGAGCAGTACTTC.

CDR3 nucleotides: TGTGCCAGCAGCAACCGGGACATAACCTACGAGCAGTACTTC. Its translation: CASSNRDITYEQYF. The gene calls are TRBV14 and TRBJ2-7; D is perhaps TRBD1 (6 bases). The CDR3 loop spans 14 amino acids. The V and J ends lost 5 bases and 2 bases respectively, with 13 bases between them. The V gene's germline CDR1 is SGHDN and CDR2 FVKESK.

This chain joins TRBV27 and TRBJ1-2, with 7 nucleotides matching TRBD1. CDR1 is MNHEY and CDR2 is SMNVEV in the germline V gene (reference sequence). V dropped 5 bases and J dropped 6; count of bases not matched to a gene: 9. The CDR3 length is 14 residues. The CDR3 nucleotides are TGTGCCAGCAGTCTCACAGGGGATTTGGATGGCTACACCTTC. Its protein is CASSLTGDLDGYTF.

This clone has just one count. In nucleotides, the CDR3 is TGTGCCAGCAGCTTAGCCCCCGGACAGGGAGGCACTGAAGCTTTCTTT. Translation: CASSLAPGQGGTEAFF. The chain employs TRBV7-9 and TRBJ1-1, with 8 positions matching TRBD1. The CDR3 is made up of 16 amino acids. Trimming cost V 0 bases and J 4 bases; bases outside gene matches: 7. In germline, CDR1 is SEHNR, CDR2 FQNEAQ (reference sequence).

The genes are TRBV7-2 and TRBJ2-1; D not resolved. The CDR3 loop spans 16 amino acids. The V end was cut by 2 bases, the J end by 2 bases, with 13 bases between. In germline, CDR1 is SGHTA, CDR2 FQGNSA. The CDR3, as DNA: TGTGCCAGCAGCTTACAACGAGTTAGCCCCTACAATGAGCAGTTCTTC. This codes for CASSLQRVSPYNEQFF. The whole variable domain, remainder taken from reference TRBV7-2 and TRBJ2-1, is GAGVSQSPSNKVTEKGKDVELRCDPISGHTALYWYRQSLGQGLEFLIYFQGNSAPDKSGLPSDRFSAERTGGSVSTLTIQRTQQEDSAVYLCASSLQRVSPYNEQFFGPGTRLTVL.

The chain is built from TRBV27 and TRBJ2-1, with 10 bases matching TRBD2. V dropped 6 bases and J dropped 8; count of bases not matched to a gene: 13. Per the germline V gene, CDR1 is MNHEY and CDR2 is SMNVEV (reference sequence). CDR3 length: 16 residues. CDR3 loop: CASSVPSGLASDEQFF. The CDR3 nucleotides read TGTGCCAGCAGCGTCCCCTCGGGACTAGCGAGCGATGAGCAGTTCTTC.

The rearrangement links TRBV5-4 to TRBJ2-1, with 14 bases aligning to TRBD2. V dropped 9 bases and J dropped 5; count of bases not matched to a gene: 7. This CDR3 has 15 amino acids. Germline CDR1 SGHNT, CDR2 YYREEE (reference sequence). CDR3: CAIPLTSGRDNEQFF. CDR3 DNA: TGTGCCATTCCACTGACTAGCGGGAGGGACAATGAGCAGTTCTTC.

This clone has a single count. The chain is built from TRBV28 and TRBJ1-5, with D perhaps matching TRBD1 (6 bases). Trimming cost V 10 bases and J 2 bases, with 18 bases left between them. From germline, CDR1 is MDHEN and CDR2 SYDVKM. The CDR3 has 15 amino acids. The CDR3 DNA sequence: TGTGCCACCCGGACAGCTCAGGAAGGCAATCAGCCCCAGCATTTT. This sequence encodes CATRTAQEGNQPQHF. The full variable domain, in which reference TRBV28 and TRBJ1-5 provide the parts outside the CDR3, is DVKVTQSSRYLVKRTGEKVFLECVQDMDHENMFWYRQDPGLGLRLIYFSYDVKMKEKGDIPEGYSVSREKKERFSLILESASTNQTSMYLCATRTAQEGNQPQHFGDGTRLSIL.

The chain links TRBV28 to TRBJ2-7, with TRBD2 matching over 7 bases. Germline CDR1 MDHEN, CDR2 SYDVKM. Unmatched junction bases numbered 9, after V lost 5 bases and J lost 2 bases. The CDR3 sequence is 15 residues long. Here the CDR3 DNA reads TGTGCCAGCAGTCCCCCGGGGAGGGCGCCCTACGAGCAGTACTTC. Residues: CASSPPGRAPYEQYF.

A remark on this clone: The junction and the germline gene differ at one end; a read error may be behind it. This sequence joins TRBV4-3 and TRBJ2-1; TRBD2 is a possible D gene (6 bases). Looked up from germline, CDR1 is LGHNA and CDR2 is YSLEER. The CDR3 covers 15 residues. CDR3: CASSQGTGPGDEQFF. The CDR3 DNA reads TGCGCCAGCAGTCAAGGGACTGGCCCGGGGGATGAGCAGTTCTTC.

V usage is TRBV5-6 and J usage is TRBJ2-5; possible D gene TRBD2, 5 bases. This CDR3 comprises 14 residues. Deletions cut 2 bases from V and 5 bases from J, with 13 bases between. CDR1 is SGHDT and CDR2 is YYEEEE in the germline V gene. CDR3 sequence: CASSFGLALETQYF. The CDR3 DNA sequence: TGTGCCAGCAGCTTCGGGCTAGCCTTGGAGACCCAGTACTTC.

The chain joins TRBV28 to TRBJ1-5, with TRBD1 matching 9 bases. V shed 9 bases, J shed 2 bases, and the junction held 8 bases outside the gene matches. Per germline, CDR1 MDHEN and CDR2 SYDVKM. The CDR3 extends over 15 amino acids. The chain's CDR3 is CARFDRDRGNQPQHF. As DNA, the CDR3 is TGTGCCAGGTTCGACAGGGACAGGGGCAATCAGCCCCAGCATTTT.

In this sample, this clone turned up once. The CDR3 protein is CASSDASGRTETQYF. In DNA form, the CDR3 reads TGTGCCAGCAGTGATGCTAGCGGGAGAACGGAGACCCAGTACTTC. The V and J genes are TRBV25-1 and TRBJ2-5; the match to TRBD2 covers 10 bases. CDR1 and CDR2 from the germline V gene are MGHDK and SYGVNS. This CDR3 is built from 15 residues. With 3 bases clipped from V and 5 bases from J, the junction kept 6 bases outside the gene matches.

CDR3 residues: CASSPSGRDSGELFF. The CDR3 DNA reads as TGTGCCAGCAGTCCTAGCGGGAGGGATTCCGGGGAGCTGTTTTTT. V gene TRBV7-9 combines with J gene TRBJ2-2; the match to TRBD2 covers 12 bases. The CDR3 is 15 amino acids. J was trimmed by 6 bases and V by 6 bases; bases with no gene match: 5. Germline V gene sequence: CDR1 SEHNR, CDR2 FQNEAQ (reference sequence).

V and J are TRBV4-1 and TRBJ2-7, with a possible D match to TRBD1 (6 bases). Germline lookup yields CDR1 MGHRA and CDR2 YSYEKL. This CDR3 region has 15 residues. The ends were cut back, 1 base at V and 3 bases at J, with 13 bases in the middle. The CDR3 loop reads CASSQGTTGYYEQYF. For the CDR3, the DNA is TGCGCCAGCAGCCAAGGGACAACAGGGTACTACGAGCAGTACTTC.

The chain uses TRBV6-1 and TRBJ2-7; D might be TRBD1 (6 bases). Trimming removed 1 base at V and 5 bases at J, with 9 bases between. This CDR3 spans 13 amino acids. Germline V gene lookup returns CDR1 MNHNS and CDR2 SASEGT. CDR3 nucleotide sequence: TGTGCCAGCAGTGAAGTAGGGGGAGACGAGCAGTACTTC. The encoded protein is CASSEVGGDEQYF.